The 26 T cell receptor beta chains below were found in one sample sequenced in a study of cytomegalovirus exposure and HLA in healthy donors. 60 Vbeta and 13 Jbeta primers were used in PCR. The table came from immunoSEQ multiplex PCR; TCRdb's copy has only in-frame clones and leaves some out. The table shows about 130,000 clones, with 65% to 80% occurring only once. Input material: PBMCs. These receptors originate from a man aged 30 to 39 in good health and CMV-seronegative.

Of note for this clone: The junction differs from germline at one of its ends, possibly a read error. This chain connects TRBV7-7 to TRBJ2-7, with D possibly matching TRBD1 (6 bases). The CDR3 runs 15 residues. CDR1 is SSHAT and CDR2 is FNYEAQ in the germline V gene (reference sequence). The CDR3 reads CASSFSDSAVYEQYF. CDR3 in DNA: TGTGCTAGCAGCTTCTCGGACAGCGCGGTCTACGAGCAGTACTTC.

The chain carries TRBV29-1 and TRBJ2-7; TRBD2 might be the D (7 bases). Looked up from germline, CDR1 is SQVTM and CDR2 is ANQGSEA. CDR3 size: 13 residues. Between the trimmed V and J ends, which lost 4 bases and 5 bases, there was a span of 15 bases. CDR3 residues: CSVAGGTRDEQYF. The CDR3 DNA reads TGCAGCGTTGCGGGGGGCACACGGGACGAGCAGTACTTC.

This chain's CDR3 is CASGIQGSKNIQYF. Written as DNA, the CDR3 is TGTGCCAGCGGAATACAGGGGTCCAAAAACATTCAGTACTTC. V gene TRBV27 combines with J gene TRBJ2-4; 7 bases are a match to TRBD1. This CDR3 is built from 14 residues. V trimming: 8 bases; J trimming: 2 bases; junction bases outside the gene matches: 6. Germline V gene lookup returns CDR1 MNHEY and CDR2 SMNVEV (reference sequence).

The gene calls are TRBV4-1 and TRBJ2-4, with a tentative D call TRBD2 (6 bases). The CDR3 runs 13 residues. Between the trimmed V and J ends, which lost 1 base and 5 bases, there was a span of 6 bases. Germline V gene data show CDR1 as MGHRA and CDR2 as YSYEKL. The CDR3 sequence is CASSQAGENIQYF. Here the CDR3 DNA reads TGCGCCAGCAGCCAAGCGGGGGAAAACATTCAGTACTTC.

The V and J genes are TRBV6-1 and TRBJ2-3; 9 nucleotides agree with TRBD1. Germline V gives CDR1 MNHNS, CDR2 SASEGT. Trimming took 5 bases from V and 4 from J; bases not matched to a gene: 7. The CDR3 length is 15 residues. The CDR3 sequence: CASSFRTGVPDTQYF. The CDR3 region has the DNA TGTGCCAGCAGTTTCCGGACAGGGGTCCCAGATACGCAGTATTTT.

In its sample, this clone was seen once. This chain uses TRBV15 with TRBJ2-7; 7 bases match TRBD1. V dropped 2 bases and J dropped 5; count of bases not matched to a gene: 0. The CDR3 length is 12 residues. Germline CDR1 reads LNHNV; CDR2 reads YYDKDF (reference sequence). The DNA of the CDR3 is TGTGCCACCAGCAGACAGGGGGACGAGCAGTACTTC. Translating it yields CATSRQGDEQYF.

The chain is built from TRBV5-4 and TRBJ1-4, with TRBD1 matching 7 bases. J lost 7 bases, V lost 5 bases, and 11 bases had no gene match. Germline V CDR1 and CDR2: SGHNT, YYREEE (reference sequence). This CDR3 region has 15 residues. CDR3 nucleotides: TGTGCCAGCAGTTCGTACAGGGGCAGCGGTGAAAAACTGTTTTTT. This translates into CASSSYRGSGEKLFF. The variable domain in full, completed from reference TRBV5-4 and TRBJ1-4, reads ETGVTQSPTHLIKTRGQQVTLRCSSQSGHNTVSWYQQALGQGPQFIFQYYREEENGRGNFPPRFSGLQFPNYSSELNVNALELDDSALYLCASSSYRGSGEKLFFGSGTQLSVL.

This chain joins TRBV5-1 and TRBJ2-5; the match to TRBD1 covers 8 bases. The CDR3 consists of 14 residues. CDR1 is SGHRS, CDR2 YFSETQ, per germline. Trimming at V came to 3 bases and at J to 5 bases, leaving 6 bases not matched to a gene. The DNA for the CDR3 is TGCGCCAGCAGCTCTCAGGGGGCCGGGGAGACCCAGTACTTC. Its translation is CASSSQGAGETQYF.

This rearrangement joins TRBV28 to TRBJ2-1; a possible D gene is TRBD2 (5 bases). The CDR3 length is 14 residues. V was clipped by 5 bases and J by 8 bases, with 16 bases between them. Germline CDR1 MDHEN, CDR2 SYDVKM. The CDR3 nucleotides read TGTGCCAGCAGTGAGGGTCCGAGGTCGGATGAGCAGTTCTTC. Encoded protein: CASSEGPRSDEQFF.

This clone appeared once. The rearrangement links TRBV9 to TRBJ2-2; weak D call: TRBD2 (7 bases). The V end was cut by 4 bases, the J end by 4 bases, with 11 bases between. Germline V gives CDR1 SGDLS, CDR2 YYNGEE. The CDR3 length is 14 residues. The CDR3 protein is CASSSRGGTGELFF. The CDR3 DNA sequence: TGTGCCAGCAGCTCGAGGGGGGGCACCGGGGAGCTGTTTTTT.

The chain uses TRBV2 and TRBJ1-1; the D is unclear. Germline V CDR1 and CDR2: SNHLY, FYNNEI. This CDR3 contains 14 residues. V was trimmed by 5 bases and J by 6 bases, leaving 16 bases between them. CDR3 loop: CASSTDLASPEAFF. DNA for the CDR3: TGTGCCAGCAGTACGGACCTAGCCTCTCCTGAAGCTTTCTTT.

The chain uses TRBV29-1 and TRBJ2-3; 11 bases fit TRBD1. The V segment lost 1 base and the J segment 2 bases; nucleotides outside the gene matches: 11. The CDR3 is made up of 18 amino acids. The germline gives CDR1 SQVTM, CDR2 ANQGSEA. This CDR3 reads CSVEGWTGGRGTTDTQYF. In DNA, the CDR3 is TGCAGCGTTGAAGGGTGGACAGGGGGCAGAGGCACCACAGATACGCAGTATTTT.

V is TRBV28 and J is TRBJ1-5; D may be TRBD1 (5 bases). Germline CDR1 and CDR2: MDHEN and SYDVKM. CDR3 length equals 15 residues. V lost 3 bases to trimming and J lost 1 base, with 10 bases between them. CDR3 sequence: CASSFQGWSNQPQHF. The DNA for the CDR3 is TGTGCCAGCAGTTTTCAGGGATGGAGCAATCAGCCCCAGCATTTT.

The rearrangement uses TRBV14 and TRBJ2-7; TRBD2 agrees at 7 bases. This CDR3 is built from 14 residues. CDR1 and CDR2 (germline): SGHDN, FVKESK. V lost 4 bases to trimming and J lost 2 bases; unmatched junction nucleotides: 5. CDR3 nucleotide sequence: TGTGCCAGCAGCCCCGGACTAGGGCCCTACGAGCAGTACTTC. The encoded protein is CASSPGLGPYEQYF.

The rearrangement joins TRBV10-3 to TRBJ2-3; 11 bases fit TRBD1. Germline lookup yields CDR1 ENHRY and CDR2 SYGVKD. This CDR3 is built from 15 residues. Germline trimming cut 11 bases from V and 2 bases from J; bases unmatched to any gene: 9. Here the CDR3 reads CAAESDRGPTDTQYF. The CDR3 DNA is TGTGCCGCCGAATCGGACAGGGGGCCCACAGATACGCAGTATTTT.

This clone occurred once. The rearrangement uses TRBV19 and TRBJ1-1, with unresolved D. Germline V gene sequence: CDR1 LNHDA, CDR2 SQIVND (reference sequence). With 6 bases removed from V and 0 bases from J, the gap between germline ends came to 11 bases. The CDR3 has 14 residues. The CDR3 DNA sequence: TGTGCCAGTAGCGGAAGCGGCATGAACACTGAAGCTTTCTTT. Encoded protein: CASSGSGMNTEAFF. The full variable domain, its missing parts supplied by reference TRBV19 and TRBJ1-1, is DGGITQSPKYLFRKEGQNVTLSCEQNLNHDAMYWYRQDPGQGLRLIYYSQIVNDFQKGDIAEGYSVSREKKESFPLTVTSAQKNPTAFYLCASSGSGMNTEAFFGQGTRLTVV.

V is TRBV7-9 and J is TRBJ2-5; weak D call: TRBD2 (6 bases). The assigned J gene may be wrong: the sequence end matches TRBJ2-7 better. Germline-derived CDR1 and CDR2 are SEHNR and FQNEAQ (reference sequence). This CDR3 is 14 amino acids long. In DNA form, the CDR3 reads TGTGCCAGCAGACCGCGGGACGCGGTTTACGAGCAGTACTTC. Translation gives CASRPRDAVYEQYF.

As DNA, the CDR3 is TGTGCCAGCTCCCGCCTAACAGGGACGACCACCGGGGAGCTGTTTTTT. Translating gives CASSRLTGTTTGELFF. The rearrangement uses TRBV18 and TRBJ2-2; D is possibly TRBD1 (6 bases). Trimming removed 6 bases at V and 4 bases at J, with 18 bases between. The CDR3 loop spans 16 amino acids. The germline V gene has CDR1 KGHSH and CDR2 LQKENI.

V is TRBV5-5 and J is TRBJ2-7, with D perhaps TRBD1 (5 bases). This CDR3 has 14 residues. V was pared by 7 bases and J by 3 bases, with 17 bases between. The germline V gene has CDR1 SGHKS and CDR2 YYEKEE (reference sequence). CDR3 sequence reads: CASALLGARYEQYF. DNA of the CDR3: TGTGCCAGCGCATTATTAGGGGCGCGCTACGAGCAGTACTTC. Looking up the rest from reference TRBV5-5 and TRBJ2-7 gives the full variable domain: DAGVTQSPTHLIKTRGQQVTLRCSPISGHKSVSWYQQVLGQGPQFIFQYYEKEERGRGNFPDRFSARQFPNYSSELNVNALLLGDSALYLCASALLGARYEQYFGPGTRLTVT.

The chain is built from TRBV2 and TRBJ2-5; 8 bases are shared with TRBD1. The CDR3 loop spans 13 amino acids. From germline, CDR1 is SNHLY and CDR2 FYNNEI. V gave up 9 bases and J gave up 3 bases; unmatched junction bases: 6. The chain's CDR3 is CASGQGAEETQYF. CDR3 nucleotides: TGTGCCAGTGGACAGGGAGCGGAAGAGACCCAGTACTTC.

V usage is TRBV29-1 and J usage is TRBJ1-3, with no clear D. This CDR3 is 13 amino acids long. With 7 bases removed from V and 0 bases from J, the gap between germline ends came to 10 bases. Germline V gene lookup returns CDR1 SQVTM and CDR2 ANQGSEA. CDR3 DNA sequence: TGCAGCGCCCGGTCACCCTCTGGAAACACCATATATTTT. It translates to CSARSPSGNTIYF.

This clone was counted only a few times. The genes are TRBV27 and TRBJ2-7; D might be TRBD1 (6 bases). CDR3 size: 14 residues. V lost 5 bases and J lost 2, with 13 bases in between. Germline V CDR1 and CDR2: MNHEY, SMNVEV (reference sequence). The CDR3 sequence: CASSQDRNAYEQYF. CDR3 sequence (DNA): TGTGCCAGCAGTCAGGACAGAAACGCCTACGAGCAGTACTTC.

This clone was observed a few times. V is TRBV5-4 and J is TRBJ2-3; 8 bases agree with TRBD2. The CDR3 length is 17 residues. CDR1 is SGHNT and CDR2 is YYREEE in the germline V gene (reference sequence). J lost 1 base, V lost 3 bases, and 10 bases had no gene match. The CDR3 loop reads CASSSGAAGGGTDTQYF. Written as DNA, the CDR3 is TGTGCCAGCAGCTCTGGGGCCGCGGGGGGCGGCACAGATACGCAGTATTTT.

This clone was detected once. The chain employs TRBV6-1 and TRBJ2-5; possibly TRBD1 for D (7 bases). This CDR3 spans 13 amino acids. CDR1 and CDR2 from the germline V gene are MNHNS and SASEGT. Trimming cost V 6 bases and J 5 bases, with 13 bases left between them. DNA for the CDR3: TGTGCCAGCAGCCAGGGGGGCACGGAGACCCAGTACTTC. Translated, it gives CASSQGGTETQYF.

J is TRBJ1-2 and V is TRBV7-2, with 9 positions matching TRBD1. CDR3 length equals 14 residues. Germline V gene lookup returns CDR1 SGHTA and CDR2 FQGNSA. V was clipped by 4 bases and J by 12 bases; unmatched bases: 12. The CDR3 DNA sequence: TGTGCCAGCAGCTCCCAGGGACAGGGAGTTCGAAACACCTTC. As protein: CASSSQGQGVRNTF.

To note about this clone: Germline and junction disagree at one end, which may indicate a read error. V is TRBV28 and J is TRBJ1-1; no reliable D call. Germline V gives CDR1 MDHEN, CDR2 SYDVKM. The CDR3 extends over 12 amino acids. DNA for the CDR3: TGTGCCAGCCATAGAAGCGGCGAACGGCTGATCTTT. Its protein is CASHRSGERLIF.